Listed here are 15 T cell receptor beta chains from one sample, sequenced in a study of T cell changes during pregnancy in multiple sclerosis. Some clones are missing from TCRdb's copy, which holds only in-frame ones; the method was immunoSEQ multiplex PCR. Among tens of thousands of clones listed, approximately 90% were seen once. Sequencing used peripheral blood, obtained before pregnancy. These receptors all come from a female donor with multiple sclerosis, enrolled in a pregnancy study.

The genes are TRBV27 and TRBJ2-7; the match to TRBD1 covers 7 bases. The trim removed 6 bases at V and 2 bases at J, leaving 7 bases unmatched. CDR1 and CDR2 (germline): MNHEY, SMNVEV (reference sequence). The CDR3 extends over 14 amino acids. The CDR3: CASRPGTEAYEQYF. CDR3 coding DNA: TGTGCCAGCAGACCCGGGACAGAAGCCTACGAGCAGTACTTC.

The CDR3 region is CASSPRGPPEQAFF. As DNA, the CDR3 is TGTGCCAGCTCACCCAGGGGACCTCCCGAGCAAGCTTTCTTT. V usage is TRBV18 and J usage is TRBJ1-1; maybe TRBD1 (6 bases). This CDR3 has 14 residues. CDR1 is KGHSH, CDR2 LQKENI, per germline. V dropped 3 bases and J dropped 9 bases, with 17 bases sitting between them. Complete variable domain (other parts from reference TRBV18 and TRBJ1-1): NAGVMQNPRHLVRRRGQEARLRCSPMKGHSHVYWYRQLPEEGLKFMVYLQKENIIDESGMPKERFSAEFPKEGPSILRIQQVVRGDSAAYFCASSPRGPPEQAFFGQGTRLTVV.

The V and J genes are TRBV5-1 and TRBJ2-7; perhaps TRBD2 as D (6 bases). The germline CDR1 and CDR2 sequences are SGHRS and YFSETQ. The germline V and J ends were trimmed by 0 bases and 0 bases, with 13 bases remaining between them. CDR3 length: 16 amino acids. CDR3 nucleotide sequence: TGCGCCAGCAGCTTGGTGGGTAGCGGCAGCTCCTACGAGCAGTACTTC. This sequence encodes CASSLVGSGSSYEQYF. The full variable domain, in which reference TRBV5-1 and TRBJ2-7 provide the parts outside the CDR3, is KAGVTQTPRYLIKTRGQQVTLSCSPISGHRSVSWYQQTPGQGLQFLFEYFSETQRNKGNFPGRFSGRQFSNSRSEMNVSTLELGDSALYLCASSLVGSGSSYEQYFGPGTRLTVT.

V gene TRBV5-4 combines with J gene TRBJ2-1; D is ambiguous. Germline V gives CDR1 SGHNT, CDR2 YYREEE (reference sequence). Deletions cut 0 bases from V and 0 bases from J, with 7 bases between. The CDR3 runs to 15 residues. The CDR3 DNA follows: TGTGCCAGCAGCTTGGCCGTGTCCTCCTACAATGAGCAGTTCTTC. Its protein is CASSLAVSSYNEQFF.

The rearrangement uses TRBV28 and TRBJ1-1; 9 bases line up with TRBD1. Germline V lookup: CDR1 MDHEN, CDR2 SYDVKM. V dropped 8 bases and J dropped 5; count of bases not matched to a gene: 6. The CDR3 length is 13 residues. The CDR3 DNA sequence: TGTGCCAGCTTCGGGACAGGGAGGACTGAAGCTTTCTTT. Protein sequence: CASFGTGRTEAFF.

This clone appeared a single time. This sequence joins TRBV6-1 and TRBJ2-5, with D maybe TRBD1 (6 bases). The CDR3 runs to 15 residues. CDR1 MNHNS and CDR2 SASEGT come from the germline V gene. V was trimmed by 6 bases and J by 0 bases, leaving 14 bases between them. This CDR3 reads CASRGGRYNQETQYF. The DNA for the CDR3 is TGTGCCAGCAGAGGGGGACGGTATAACCAAGAGACCCAGTACTTC.

CDR3 in amino acids: CASSRQGPGEKLFF. In DNA, the CDR3 is TGTGCCAGTAGTCGACAGGGGCCGGGTGAAAAACTGTTTTTT. This chain joins TRBV19 and TRBJ1-4; 8 nucleotides line up with TRBD1. The CDR3 covers 14 residues. Germline V lookup: CDR1 LNHDA, CDR2 SQIVND (reference sequence). V was clipped by 5 bases and J by 7 bases; unmatched bases: 6.

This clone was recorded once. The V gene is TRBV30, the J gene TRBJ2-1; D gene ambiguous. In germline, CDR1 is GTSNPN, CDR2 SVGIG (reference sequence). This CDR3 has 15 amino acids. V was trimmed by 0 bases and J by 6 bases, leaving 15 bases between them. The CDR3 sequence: CAWSVYSIEVNEQFF. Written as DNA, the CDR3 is TGTGCCTGGAGTGTATATTCTATTGAGGTCAATGAGCAGTTCTTC. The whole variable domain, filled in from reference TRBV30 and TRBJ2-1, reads SQTIHQWPATLVQPVGSPLSLECTVEGTSNPNLYWYRQAAGRGLQLLFYSVGIGQISSEVPQNLSASRPQDRQFILSSKKLLLSDSGFYLCAWSVYSIEVNEQFFGPGTRLTVL.

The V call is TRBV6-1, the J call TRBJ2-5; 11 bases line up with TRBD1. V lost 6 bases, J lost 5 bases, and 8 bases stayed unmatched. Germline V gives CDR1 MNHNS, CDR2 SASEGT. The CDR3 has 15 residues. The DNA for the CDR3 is TGTGCCAGCAGCATCAGGGGACAGGGGGGGGAGACCCAGTACTTC. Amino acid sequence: CASSIRGQGGETQYF.

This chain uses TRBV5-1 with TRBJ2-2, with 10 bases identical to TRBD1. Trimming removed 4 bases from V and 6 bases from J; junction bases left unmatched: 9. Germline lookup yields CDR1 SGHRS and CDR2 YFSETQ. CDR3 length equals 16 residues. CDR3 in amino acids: CASSQGDRGIAGELFF. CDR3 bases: TGCGCCAGCAGCCAAGGGGACAGGGGTATTGCCGGGGAGCTGTTTTTT.

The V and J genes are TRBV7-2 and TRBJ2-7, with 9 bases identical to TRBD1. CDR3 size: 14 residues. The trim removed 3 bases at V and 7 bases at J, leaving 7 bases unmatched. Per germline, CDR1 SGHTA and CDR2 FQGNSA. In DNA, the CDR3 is TGTGCCAGCAGCTTCCAACAGGGGGCGGGTGAGCAGTACTTC. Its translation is CASSFQQGAGEQYF.

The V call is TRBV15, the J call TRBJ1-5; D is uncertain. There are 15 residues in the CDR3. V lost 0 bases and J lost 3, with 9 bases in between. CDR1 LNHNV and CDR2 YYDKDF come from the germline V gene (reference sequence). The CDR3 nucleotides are TGTGCCACCAGCAGAGATCCGGGGAACAATCAGCCCCAGCATTTT. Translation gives CATSRDPGNNQPQHF.

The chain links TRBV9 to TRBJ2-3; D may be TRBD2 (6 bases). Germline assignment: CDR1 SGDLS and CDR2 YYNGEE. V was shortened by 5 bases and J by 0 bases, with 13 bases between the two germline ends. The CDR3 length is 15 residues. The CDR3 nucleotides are TGTGCCAGCAGGTCGGAGGGGACTAGCACAGATACGCAGTATTTT. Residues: CASRSEGTSTDTQYF.

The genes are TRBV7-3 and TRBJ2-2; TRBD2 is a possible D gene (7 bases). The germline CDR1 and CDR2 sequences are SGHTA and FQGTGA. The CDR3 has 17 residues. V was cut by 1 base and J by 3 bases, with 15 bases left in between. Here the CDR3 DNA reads TGTGCCAGCAGCTTAATGCCCGGGGGGCCTTACACCGGGGAGCTGTTTTTT. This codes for CASSLMPGGPYTGELFF.

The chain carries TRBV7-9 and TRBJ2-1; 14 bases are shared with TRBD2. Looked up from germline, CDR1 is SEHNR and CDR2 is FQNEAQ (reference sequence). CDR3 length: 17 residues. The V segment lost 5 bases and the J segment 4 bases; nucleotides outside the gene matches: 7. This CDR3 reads CASSTTSGRDGYNEQFF. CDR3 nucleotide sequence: TGTGCCAGCAGCACGACTAGCGGGAGGGATGGTTACAATGAGCAGTTCTTC.